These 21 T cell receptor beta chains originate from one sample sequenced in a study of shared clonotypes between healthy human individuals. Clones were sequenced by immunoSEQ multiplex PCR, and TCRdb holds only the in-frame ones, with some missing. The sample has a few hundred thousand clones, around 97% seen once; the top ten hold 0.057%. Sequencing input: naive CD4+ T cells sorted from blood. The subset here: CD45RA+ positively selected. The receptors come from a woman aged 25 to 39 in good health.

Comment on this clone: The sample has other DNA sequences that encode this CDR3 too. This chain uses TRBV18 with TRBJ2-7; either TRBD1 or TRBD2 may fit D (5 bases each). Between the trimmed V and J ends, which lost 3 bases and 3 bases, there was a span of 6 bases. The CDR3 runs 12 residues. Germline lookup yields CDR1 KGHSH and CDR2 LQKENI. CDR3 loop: CASSPGDYEQYF. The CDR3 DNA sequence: TGTGCCAGCTCACCGGGGGACTACGAGCAGTACTTC.

The CDR3, as DNA: TGTGCCAGCAGCTTCCACGAAAAGCCGAACACTGAAGCTTTCTTT. Its protein is CASSFHEKPNTEAFF. The chain employs TRBV5-6 and TRBJ1-1; no clear D gene. The V end was cut by 2 bases, the J end by 1 base, with 12 bases between. The CDR3 is 15 amino acids. Germline CDR1 is SGHDT and CDR2 is YYEEEE.

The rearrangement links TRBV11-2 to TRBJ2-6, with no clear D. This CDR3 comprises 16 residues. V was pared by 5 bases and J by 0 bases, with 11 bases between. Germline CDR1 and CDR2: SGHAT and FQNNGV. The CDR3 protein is CASSRIRGSGANVLTF. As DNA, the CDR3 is TGTGCCAGCAGCAGAATAAGAGGCTCTGGGGCCAACGTCCTGACTTTC.

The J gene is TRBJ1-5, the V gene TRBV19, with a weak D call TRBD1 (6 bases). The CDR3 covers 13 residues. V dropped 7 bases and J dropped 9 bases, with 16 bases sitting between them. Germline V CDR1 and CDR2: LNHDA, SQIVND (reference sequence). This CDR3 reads CASTVGHPGPQHF. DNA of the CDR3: TGTGCCAGTACCGTGGGACACCCCGGGCCCCAGCATTTT.

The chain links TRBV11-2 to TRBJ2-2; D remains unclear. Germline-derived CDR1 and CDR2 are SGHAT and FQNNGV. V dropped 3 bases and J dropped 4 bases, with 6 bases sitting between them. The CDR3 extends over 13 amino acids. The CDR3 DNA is TGTGCCAGCAGCTTGACGGTCACCGGGGAGCTGTTTTTT. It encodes CASSLTVTGELFF.

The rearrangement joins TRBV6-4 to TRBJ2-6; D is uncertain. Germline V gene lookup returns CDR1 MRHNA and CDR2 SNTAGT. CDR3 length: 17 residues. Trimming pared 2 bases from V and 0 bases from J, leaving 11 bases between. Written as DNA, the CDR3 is TGTGCCAGCAGTGACGGCATAACCCCCTCTGGGGCCAACGTCCTGACTTTC. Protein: CASSDGITPSGANVLTF.

The CDR3 coding sequence is TGTGCCAGCAGCCGCCCGGAGGGGATTTCCTACGAGCAGTACTTC. This translates into CASSRPEGISYEQYF. This rearrangement joins TRBV28 to TRBJ2-7; maybe TRBD2 (6 bases). Germline V gene lookup returns CDR1 MDHEN and CDR2 SYDVKM. There are 15 residues in the CDR3. Trimming took 6 bases from V and 1 from J, leaving 16 bases between them.

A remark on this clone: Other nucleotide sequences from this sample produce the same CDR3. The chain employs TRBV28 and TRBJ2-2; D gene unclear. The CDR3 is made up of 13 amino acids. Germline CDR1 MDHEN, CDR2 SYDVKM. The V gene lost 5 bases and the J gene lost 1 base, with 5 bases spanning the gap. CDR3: CASSRRNTGELFF. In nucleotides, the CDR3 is TGTGCCAGCAGTCGACGGAACACCGGGGAGCTGTTTTTT. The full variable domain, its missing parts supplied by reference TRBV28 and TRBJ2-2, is DVKVTQSSRYLVKRTGEKVFLECVQDMDHENMFWYRQDPGLGLRLIYFSYDVKMKEKGDIPEGYSVSREKKERFSLILESASTNQTSMYLCASSRRNTGELFFGEGSRLTVL.

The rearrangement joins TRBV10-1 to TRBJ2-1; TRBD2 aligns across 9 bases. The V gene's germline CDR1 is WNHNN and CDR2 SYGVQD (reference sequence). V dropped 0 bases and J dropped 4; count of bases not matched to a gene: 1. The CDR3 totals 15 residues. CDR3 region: CASSESSGRYNEQFF. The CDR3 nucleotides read TGCGCCAGCAGTGAGTCTAGCGGGAGATACAATGAGCAGTTCTTC.

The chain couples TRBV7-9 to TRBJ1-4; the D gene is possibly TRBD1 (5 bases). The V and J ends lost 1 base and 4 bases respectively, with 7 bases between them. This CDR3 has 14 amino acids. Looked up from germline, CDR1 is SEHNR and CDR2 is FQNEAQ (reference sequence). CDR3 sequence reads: CASSLGQINEKLFF. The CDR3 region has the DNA TGTGCCAGCAGCTTAGGACAGATTAATGAAAAACTGTTTTTT. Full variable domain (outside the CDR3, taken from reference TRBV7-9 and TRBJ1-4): DTGVSQNPRHKITKRGQNVTFRCDPISEHNRLYWYRQTLGQGPEFLTYFQNEAQLEKSRLLSDRFSAERPKGSFSTLEIQRTEQGDSAMYLCASSLGQINEKLFFGSGTQLSVL.

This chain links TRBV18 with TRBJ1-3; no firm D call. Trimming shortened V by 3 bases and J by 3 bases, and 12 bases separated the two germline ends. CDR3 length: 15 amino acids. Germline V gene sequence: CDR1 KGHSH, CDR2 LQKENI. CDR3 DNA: TGTGCCAGCTCACCGGGGTTCGTAGGTGGAAACACCATATATTTT. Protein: CASSPGFVGGNTIYF. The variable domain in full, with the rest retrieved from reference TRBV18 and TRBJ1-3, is NAGVMQNPRHLVRRRGQEARLRCSPMKGHSHVYWYRQLPEEGLKFMVYLQKENIIDESGMPKERFSAEFPKEGPSILRIQQVVRGDSAAYFCASSPGFVGGNTIYFGEGSWLTVV.

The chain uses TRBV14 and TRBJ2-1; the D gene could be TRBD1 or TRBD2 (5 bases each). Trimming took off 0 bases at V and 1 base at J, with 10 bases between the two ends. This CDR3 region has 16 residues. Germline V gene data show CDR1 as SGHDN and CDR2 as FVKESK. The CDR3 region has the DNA TGTGCCAGCAGCCAAGATTTGGGACCATCCTACAATGAGCAGTTCTTC. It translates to CASSQDLGPSYNEQFF.

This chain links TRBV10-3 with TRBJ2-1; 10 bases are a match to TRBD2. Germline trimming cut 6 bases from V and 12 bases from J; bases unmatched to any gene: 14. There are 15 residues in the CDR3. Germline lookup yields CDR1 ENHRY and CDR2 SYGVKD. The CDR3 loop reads CAISVTGTSDGLQFF. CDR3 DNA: TGTGCCATCAGCGTGACCGGGACTAGCGATGGACTGCAGTTCTTC.

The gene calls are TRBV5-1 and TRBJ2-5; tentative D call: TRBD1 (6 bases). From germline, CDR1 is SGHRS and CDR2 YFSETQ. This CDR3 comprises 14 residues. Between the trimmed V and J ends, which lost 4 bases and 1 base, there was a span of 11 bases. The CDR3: CASSQGHGQETQYF. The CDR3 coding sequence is TGCGCCAGCAGCCAGGGACACGGCCAAGAGACCCAGTACTTC.

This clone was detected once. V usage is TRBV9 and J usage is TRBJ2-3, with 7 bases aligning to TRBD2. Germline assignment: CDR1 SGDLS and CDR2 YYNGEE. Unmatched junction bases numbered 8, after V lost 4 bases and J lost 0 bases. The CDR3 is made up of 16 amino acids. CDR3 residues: CASSKRLAASTDTQYF. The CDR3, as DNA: TGTGCCAGCAGCAAACGACTAGCCGCTAGCACAGATACGCAGTATTTT.

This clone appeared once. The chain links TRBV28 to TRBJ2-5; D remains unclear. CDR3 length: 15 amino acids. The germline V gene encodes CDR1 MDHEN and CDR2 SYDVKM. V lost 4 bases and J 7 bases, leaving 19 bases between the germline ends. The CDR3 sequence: CASSSAQFSLGTQYF. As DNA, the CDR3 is TGTGCCAGCAGTTCTGCACAATTCAGTTTAGGGACCCAGTACTTC.

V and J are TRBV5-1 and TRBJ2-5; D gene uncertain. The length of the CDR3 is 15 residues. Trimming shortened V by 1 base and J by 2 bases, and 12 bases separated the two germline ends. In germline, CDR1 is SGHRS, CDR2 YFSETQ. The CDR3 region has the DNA TGCGCCAGCAGCTTGATGGAAGGGAAACAAGAGACCCAGTACTTC. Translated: CASSLMEGKQETQYF.

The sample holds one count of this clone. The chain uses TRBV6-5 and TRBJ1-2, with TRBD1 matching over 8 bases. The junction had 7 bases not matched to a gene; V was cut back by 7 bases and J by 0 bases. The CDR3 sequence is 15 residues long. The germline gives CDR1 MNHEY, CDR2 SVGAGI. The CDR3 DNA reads TGTGCCAGCACTCGACAGGGGAACACTAACTATGGCTACACCTTC. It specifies CASTRQGNTNYGYTF.

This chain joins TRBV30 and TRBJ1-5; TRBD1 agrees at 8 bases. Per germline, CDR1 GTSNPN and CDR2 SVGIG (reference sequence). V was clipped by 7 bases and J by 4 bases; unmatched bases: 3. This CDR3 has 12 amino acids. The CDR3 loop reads CASGQGNQPQHF. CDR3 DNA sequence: TGTGCCTCTGGACAGGGTAATCAGCCCCAGCATTTT.

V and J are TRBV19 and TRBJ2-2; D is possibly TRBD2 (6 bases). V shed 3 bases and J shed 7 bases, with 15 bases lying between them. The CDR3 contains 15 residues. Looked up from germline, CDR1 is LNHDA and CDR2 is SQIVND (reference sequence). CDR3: CASSIVGGLVGELFF. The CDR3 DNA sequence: TGTGCCAGTAGTATTGTGGGAGGCCTGGTCGGGGAGCTGTTTTTT.

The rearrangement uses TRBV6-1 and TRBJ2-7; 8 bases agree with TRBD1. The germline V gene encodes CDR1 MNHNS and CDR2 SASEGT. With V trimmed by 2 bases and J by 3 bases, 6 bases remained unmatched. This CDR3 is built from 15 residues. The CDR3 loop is CASSEMRTGIYEQYF. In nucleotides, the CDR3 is TGTGCCAGCAGTGAAATGAGGACAGGGATCTACGAGCAGTACTTC.